The sequence of this T cell receptor (beta chain) was determined in a study of blood T cell repertoires in COVID-19. The germline CDR1 and CDR2 sequences are LNHDA and SQIVND (reference sequence). Trimming took 3 bases from V and 7 from J, leaving 15 bases between them. The CDR3 is 14 amino acids. Clones were read by immunoSEQ multiplex PCR, and TCRdb kept only the in-frame ones, dropping some. This sample carries tens of thousands of clones, more than 85% of them seen once, and the ten largest clones take over 3%. The chain is built from TRBV19 and TRBJ1-2; tentative D call: TRBD1 (6 bases). This receptor was identified in a man aged 50-59 years with acute or convalescent COVID-19. The sequencing input was peripheral blood. The CDR3 spells CASSITGLDGGYTF. The CDR3 DNA follows: TGTGCCAGTAGTATTACAGGGCTGGACGGTGGCTACACCTTC.